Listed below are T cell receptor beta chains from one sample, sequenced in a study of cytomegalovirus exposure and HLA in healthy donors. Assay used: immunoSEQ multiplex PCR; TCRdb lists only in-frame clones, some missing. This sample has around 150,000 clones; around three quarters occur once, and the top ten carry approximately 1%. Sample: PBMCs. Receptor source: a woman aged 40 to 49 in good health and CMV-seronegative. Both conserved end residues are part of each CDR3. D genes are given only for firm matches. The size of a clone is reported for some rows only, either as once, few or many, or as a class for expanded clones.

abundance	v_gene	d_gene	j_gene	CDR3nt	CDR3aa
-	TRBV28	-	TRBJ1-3	TGTGCCAGCGGGGGCGGTGTCTCTGGAAACACCATATATTTT	CASGGGVSGNTIYF
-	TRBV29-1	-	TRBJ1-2	TGCAGCGGGAACAGGGCGGAGAGTGGCTACACCTTC	CSGNRAESGYTF
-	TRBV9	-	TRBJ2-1	TGTGCCAGCAGCCCCTCTGTTTTATCCCGCAATGAGCAGTTCTTC	CASSPSVLSRNEQFF
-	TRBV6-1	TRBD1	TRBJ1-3	TGTGCCAGCGGGGACAGGCCCTCTGGAAACACCATATATTTT	CASGDRPSGNTIYF
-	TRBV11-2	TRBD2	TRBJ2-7	TGTGCCAGCAGCTCGACTAGCGGATACTCCTACGAGCAGTACTTC	CASSSTSGYSYEQYF
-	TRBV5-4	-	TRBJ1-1	TGTGCCAGCAGCCGCCCTGATGGCGGGTCGGACACTGAAGCTTTCTTT	CASSRPDGGSDTEAFF
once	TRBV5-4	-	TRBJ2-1	TGTGCCAGCAGCCACCCTAGCTCCTACAATGAGCAGTTCTTC	CASSHPSSYNEQFF
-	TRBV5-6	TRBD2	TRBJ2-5	TGTGCCAGCAGCTTGGCCGGACTAGCGGAAGAGACCCAGTACTTC	CASSLAGLAEETQYF
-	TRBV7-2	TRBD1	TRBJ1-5	TGTGCCAGCAGCCCACGACAGGGCAACCAGCCCCAGCATTTT	CASSPRQGNQPQHF
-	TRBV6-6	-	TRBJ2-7	TGTGCCAGCAGTTGGGGAGCAGGGGAATGGGTCTACGAGCAGTACTTC	CASSWGAGEWVYEQYF
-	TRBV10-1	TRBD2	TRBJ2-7	TGCGCCAGCAGACACCCTAGCGGGAGGCCTACCTACGAGCAGTACTTC	CASRHPSGRPTYEQYF
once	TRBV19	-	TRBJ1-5	TGTGCCAGTAGTGTCACAGGGCCAAATCAGCCCCAGCATTTT	CASSVTGPNQPQHF
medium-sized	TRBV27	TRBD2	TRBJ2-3	TGTGCCAGCAGTGTTCGGGGGGGCGGCACAGATACGCAGTATTTT	CASSVRGGGTDTQYF
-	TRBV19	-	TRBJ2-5	TGTGCCAGTAAACCGGCTAGCGGAGGGGGGCAGACCCAGTACTTC	CASKPASGGGQTQYF
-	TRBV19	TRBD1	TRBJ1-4	TGTGCCAGTAGTCTTGGGACAGGGGAAGGTGAAAAACTGTTTTTT	CASSLGTGEGEKLFF
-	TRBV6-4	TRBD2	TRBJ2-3	TGTGCCAGCAGTCGGGACTACACAGATACGCAGTATTTT	CASSRDYTDTQYF
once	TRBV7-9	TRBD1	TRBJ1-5	TGTGCCAGCAGTTCGACAGGGGCCCTCGGGGATCAGCCCCAGCATTTT	CASSSTGALGDQPQHF
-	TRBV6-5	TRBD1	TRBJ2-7	TGTGCCAGCAGTTTCGACAGGGGCCCCAGCTACGAGCAGTACTTC	CASSFDRGPSYEQYF
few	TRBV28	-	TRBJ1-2	TGTGCCACCCTTTCTCCCGGGACAACGCGTTATGGCTACACCTTC	CATLSPGTTRYGYTF
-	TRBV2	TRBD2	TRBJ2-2	TGTGCCAGCCTTCTAGCGGGAGGCCCCACCGGGGAGCTGTTTTTT	CASLLAGGPTGELFF
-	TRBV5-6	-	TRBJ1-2	TGTGCCAGCAGCACTAGACGGCTTAACTATGGCTACACCTTC	CASSTRRLNYGYTF
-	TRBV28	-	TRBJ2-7	TGTGCCAGCAGTTTCTCGGGAAGGCAGCACTCCTACGAGCAGTACTTC	CASSFSGRQHSYEQYF
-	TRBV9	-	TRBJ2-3	TGTGCCAGCAGCGTCAGGGGTGTAAGCACAGATACGCAGTATTTT	CASSVRGVSTDTQYF
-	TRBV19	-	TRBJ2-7	TGTGCCAGTAGTATGGGGGGGGGCCCCTCCTACGAGCAGTACTTC	CASSMGGGPSYEQYF
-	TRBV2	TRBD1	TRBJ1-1	TGTGCCAGTACCGGGACAGGGTCTGAAGCTTTCTTT	CASTGTGSEAFF
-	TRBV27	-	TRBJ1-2	TGTGCCAGCAGTTTGAGTCCGGGAGTTATTAATGGCTACACCTTC	CASSLSPGVINGYTF
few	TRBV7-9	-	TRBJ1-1	TGTGCCAGCAGCTTAGCTGCCCGGACATCCTCAGCTTTCTTT	CASSLAARTSSAFF
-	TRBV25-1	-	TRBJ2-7	TGTGCCAGCAGTGAAGGGCCTTACGAGCAGTACTTC	CASSEGPYEQYF
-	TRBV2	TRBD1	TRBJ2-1	TGTGCCAGCAGTGATGACAGGGGGCAAGACAATGAGCAGTTCTTC	CASSDDRGQDNEQFF
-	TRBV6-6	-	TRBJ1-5	TGTGCCAGCAGTCAGGTCAGTCAGCCCCAGCATTTT	CASSQVSQPQHF
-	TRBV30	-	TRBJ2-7	TGTGCCTGGAGTTTAGGGGCAGGCTCCTACGAGCAGTACTTC	CAWSLGAGSYEQYF
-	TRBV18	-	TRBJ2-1	TGTGCCAGCTCACCCGAGGTCTACAATGAGCAGTTCTTC	CASSPEVYNEQFF
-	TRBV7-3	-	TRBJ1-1	TGTGCCAGCAGCTTAGACTACGGTCTTGAAGCTTTCTTT	CASSLDYGLEAFF
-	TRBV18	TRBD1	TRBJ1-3	TGTGCCAGCTCACCACTCGGGCAGGGGGAGATCACCATATATTTT	CASSPLGQGEITIYF
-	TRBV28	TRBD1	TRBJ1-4	TGTGCCAGCAGTCTCTCAGGGGGCTGGGAAAAACTGTTTTTT	CASSLSGGWEKLFF
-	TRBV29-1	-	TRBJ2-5	TGCAGCGTTGCCCGGACAGACCAAGAGACCCAGTACTTC	CSVARTDQETQYF
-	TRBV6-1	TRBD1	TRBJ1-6	TGTGCCAGCATGACAGGGGTGACTAATTCACCCCTCCACTTT	CASMTGVTNSPLHF
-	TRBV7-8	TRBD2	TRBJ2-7	TGTGCCAGCAGCTATGGGAGGGGAAACGGCGAGCAGTACTTC	CASSYGRGNGEQYF
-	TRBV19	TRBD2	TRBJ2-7	TGTGCCAGTAGTATAGGGGGGACTAATACCCGCCTAGCAACCTACGAGCAGTACTTC	CASSIGGTNTRLATYEQYF
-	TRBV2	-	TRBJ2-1	TGTGCCACCAAGGGGGAAGGAAATGAGCAGTTCTTC	CATKGEGNEQFF
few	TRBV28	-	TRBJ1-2	TGTGCCAGCACTCCTACCCAGGGGATCTGGGGTGGCTACACCTTC	CASTPTQGIWGGYTF
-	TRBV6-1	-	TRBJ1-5	TGTGCCAGCAGTGAATCCCGGGATCAGCCCCAGCATTTT	CASSESRDQPQHF
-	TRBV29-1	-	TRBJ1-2	TGCAGCGTTGGAGGGGGGGGAGGGGATGGCTACACCTTC	CSVGGGGGDGYTF
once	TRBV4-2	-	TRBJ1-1	TGTGCCAGCAGCCAAGGCGGGCAGGTTGCTTTCTTT	CASSQGGQVAFF
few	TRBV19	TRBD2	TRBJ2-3	TGTGCCAGTAGACTAGCGGGAGATACGCAGTATTTT	CASRLAGDTQYF
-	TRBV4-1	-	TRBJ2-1	TGCGCCAGCAACTGGGGAGCGAGCACCAATGAGCAGTTCTTC	CASNWGASTNEQFF
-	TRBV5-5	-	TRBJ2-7	TGTGCCAGCAGCCCGGGGTTGCGGGATAGGATCGATTACGAGCAGTACTTC	CASSPGLRDRIDYEQYF
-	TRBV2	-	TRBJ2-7	TGTGCCAGCAGTGGACAGTACGAGCAGTACTTC	CASSGQYEQYF
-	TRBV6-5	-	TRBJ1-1	TGTGCCAGCAGTTACTCCTCCCCGAACACTGAAGCTTTCTTT	CASSYSSPNTEAFF
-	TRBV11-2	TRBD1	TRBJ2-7	TGTGCCAGCAGCTTAGGAGTAGACAGGGCCGAGCAGTACTTC	CASSLGVDRAEQYF
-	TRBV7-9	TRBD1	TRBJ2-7	TGTGCCAGCAGAAACTTAAGGGGGCTCGACGAGCAGTACTTC	CASRNLRGLDEQYF
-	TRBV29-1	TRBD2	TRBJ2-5	TGCAGCGGGGGGGGTGGAAGCCAAGAGACCCAGTACTTC	CSGGGGSQETQYF
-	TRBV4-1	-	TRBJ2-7	TGCGCCAGCAGCCTTGGACAGGACTATTCATACGAGCAGTACTTC	CASSLGQDYSYEQYF
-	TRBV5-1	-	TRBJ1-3	TGCGCCAGCAGCTTGGAGGAGGGAAACACCATATATTTT	CASSLEEGNTIYF
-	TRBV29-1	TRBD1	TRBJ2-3	TGCAGCGTTGAAGCTGTACAGGGGAGAGATACGCAGTATTTT	CSVEAVQGRDTQYF
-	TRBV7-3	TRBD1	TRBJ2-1	TGTGCCAGCAGCTTCGGACAGGGGATCTCCTACAATGAGCAGTTCTTC	CASSFGQGISYNEQFF
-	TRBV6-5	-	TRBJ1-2	TGTGCCAGCAGGTCTACAGGGACGAGTGGCTACACCTTC	CASRSTGTSGYTF
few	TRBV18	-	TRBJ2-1	TGTGCCAGCTCACCGCGGCCTGGGGAGACCGCCTTCTTC	CASSPRPGETAFF
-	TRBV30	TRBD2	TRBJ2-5	TGTGCCTGGAGTGTCGGCGGGAGTCAAGAGACCCAGTACTTC	CAWSVGGSQETQYF